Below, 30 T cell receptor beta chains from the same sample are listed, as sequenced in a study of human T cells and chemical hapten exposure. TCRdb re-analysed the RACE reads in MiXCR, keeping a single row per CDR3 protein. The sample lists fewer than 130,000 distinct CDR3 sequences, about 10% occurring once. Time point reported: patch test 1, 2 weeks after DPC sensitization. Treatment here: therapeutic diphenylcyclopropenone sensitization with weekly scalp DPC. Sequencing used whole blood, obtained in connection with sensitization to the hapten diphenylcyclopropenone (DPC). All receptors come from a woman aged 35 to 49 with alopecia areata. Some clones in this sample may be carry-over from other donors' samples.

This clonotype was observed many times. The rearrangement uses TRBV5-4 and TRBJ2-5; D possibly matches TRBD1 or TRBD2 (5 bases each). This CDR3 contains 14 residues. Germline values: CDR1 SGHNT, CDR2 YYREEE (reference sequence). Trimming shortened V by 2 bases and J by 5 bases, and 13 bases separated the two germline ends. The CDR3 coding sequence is TGTGCCAGCAGCTTAAGGGACCCGACGGAGACCCAGTACTTC. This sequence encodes CASSLRDPTETQYF.

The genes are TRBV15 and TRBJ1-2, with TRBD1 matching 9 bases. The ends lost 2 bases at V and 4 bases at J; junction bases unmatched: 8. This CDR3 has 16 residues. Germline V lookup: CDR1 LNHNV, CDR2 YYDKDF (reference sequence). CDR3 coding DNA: TGTGCCACCAGCAGACCGGGACAGGGAAGGGTCTATGGCTACACCTTC. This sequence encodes CATSRPGQGRVYGYTF. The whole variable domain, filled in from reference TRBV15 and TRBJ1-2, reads DAMVIQNPRYQVTQFGKPVTLSCSQTLNHNVMYWYQQKSSQAPKLLFHYYDKDFNNEADTPDNFQSRRPNTSFCFLDIRSPGLGDTAMYLCATSRPGQGRVYGYTFGSGTRLTVV.

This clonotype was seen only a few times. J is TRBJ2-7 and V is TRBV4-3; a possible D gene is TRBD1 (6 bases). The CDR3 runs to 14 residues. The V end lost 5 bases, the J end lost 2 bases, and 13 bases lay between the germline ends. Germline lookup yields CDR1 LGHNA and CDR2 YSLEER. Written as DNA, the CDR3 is TGCGCCAGCAGCTCGCTTGAGGGGGCCTACGAGCAGTACTTC. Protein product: CASSSLEGAYEQYF.

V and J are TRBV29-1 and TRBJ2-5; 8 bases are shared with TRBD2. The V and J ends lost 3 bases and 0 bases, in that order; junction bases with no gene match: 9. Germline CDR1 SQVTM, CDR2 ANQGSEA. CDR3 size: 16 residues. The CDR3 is CSVDQLLAAHQETQYF. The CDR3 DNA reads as TGCAGCGTTGACCAGCTACTAGCGGCACACCAAGAGACCCAGTACTTC.

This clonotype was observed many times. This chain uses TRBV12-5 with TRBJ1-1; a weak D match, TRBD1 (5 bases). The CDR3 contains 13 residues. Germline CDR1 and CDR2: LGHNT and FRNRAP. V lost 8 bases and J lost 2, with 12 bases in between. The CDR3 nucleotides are TGTGCTAGTACGGGGACGGGAAACACTGAAGCTTTCTTT. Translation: CASTGTGNTEAFF.

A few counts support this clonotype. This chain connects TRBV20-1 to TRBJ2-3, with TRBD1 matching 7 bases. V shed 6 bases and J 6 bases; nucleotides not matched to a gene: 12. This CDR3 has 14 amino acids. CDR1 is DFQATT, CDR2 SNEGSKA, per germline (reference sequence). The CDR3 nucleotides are TGCAGTGCCACATCCGGGACAGTTTGGGATACGCAGTATTTT. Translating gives CSATSGTVWDTQYF.

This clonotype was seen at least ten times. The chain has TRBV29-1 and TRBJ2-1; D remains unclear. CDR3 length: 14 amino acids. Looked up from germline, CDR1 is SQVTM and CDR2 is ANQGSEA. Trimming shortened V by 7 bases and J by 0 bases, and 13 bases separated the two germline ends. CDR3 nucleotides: TGCAGCGCCATCCCCACGAGCTCCTACAATGAGCAGTTCTTC. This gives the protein CSAIPTSSYNEQFF.

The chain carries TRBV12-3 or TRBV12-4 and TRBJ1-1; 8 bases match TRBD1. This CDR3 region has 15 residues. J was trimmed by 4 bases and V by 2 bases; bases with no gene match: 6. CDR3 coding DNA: TGTGCCAGCAGTTTAAACAGGGGGTCAGTCACTGAAGCTTTCTTT. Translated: CASSLNRGSVTEAFF.

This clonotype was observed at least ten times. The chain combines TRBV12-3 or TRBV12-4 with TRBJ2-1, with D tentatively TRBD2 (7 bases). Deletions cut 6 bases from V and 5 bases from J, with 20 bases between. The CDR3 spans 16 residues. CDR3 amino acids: CASSPRGAGNDNEQFF. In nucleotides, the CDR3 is TGTGCCAGCAGCCCCCGGGGGGCCGGTAACGACAATGAGCAGTTCTTC.

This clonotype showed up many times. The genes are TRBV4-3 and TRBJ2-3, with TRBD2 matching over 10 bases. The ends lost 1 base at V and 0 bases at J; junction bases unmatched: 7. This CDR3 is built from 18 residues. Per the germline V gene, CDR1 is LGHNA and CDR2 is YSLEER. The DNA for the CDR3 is TGCGCCAGCAGCCAAGGACTTAGCGGGAGGCTGAGCACAGATACGCAGTATTTT. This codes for CASSQGLSGRLSTDTQYF.

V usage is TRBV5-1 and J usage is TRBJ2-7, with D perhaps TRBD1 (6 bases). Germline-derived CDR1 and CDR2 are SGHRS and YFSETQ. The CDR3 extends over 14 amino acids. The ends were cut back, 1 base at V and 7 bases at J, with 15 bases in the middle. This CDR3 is CASSLRTGHGEQYF. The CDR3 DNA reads TGCGCCAGCAGCTTGAGGACGGGACACGGGGAGCAGTACTTC.

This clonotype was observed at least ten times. CDR3 in amino acids: CASSDSRGGGYTF. CDR3 in DNA: TGTGCCAGCAGTGATAGCAGGGGAGGCGGCTACACCTTC. V and J are TRBV2 and TRBJ1-2; a weak D match, TRBD1 (6 bases). The length of the CDR3 is 13 residues. The V end lost 3 bases, the J end lost 8 bases, and 13 bases lay between the germline ends. Germline CDR1 and CDR2: SNHLY and FYNNEI.

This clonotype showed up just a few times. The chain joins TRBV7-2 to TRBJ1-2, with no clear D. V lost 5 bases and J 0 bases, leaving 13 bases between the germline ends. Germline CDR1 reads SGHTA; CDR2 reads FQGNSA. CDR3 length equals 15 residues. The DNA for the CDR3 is TGTGCCAGCAGCGCAACGAGGAACGCTAACTATGGCTACACCTTC. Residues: CASSATRNANYGYTF.

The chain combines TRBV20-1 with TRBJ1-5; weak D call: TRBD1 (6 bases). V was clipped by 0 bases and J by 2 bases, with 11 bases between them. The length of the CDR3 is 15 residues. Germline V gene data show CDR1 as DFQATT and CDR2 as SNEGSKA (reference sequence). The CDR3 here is CSARDQGRRNQPQHF. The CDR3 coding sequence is TGCAGTGCTAGAGATCAGGGGCGACGCAATCAGCCCCAGCATTTT.

CDR3 loop: CSARFFGASGRDEQFF. CDR3 DNA sequence: TGCAGTGCTAGATTTTTTGGGGCCAGCGGGAGGGATGAGCAGTTCTTC. This chain connects TRBV20-1 to TRBJ2-1, with 10 nucleotides matching TRBD2. Trimming cost V 2 bases and J 8 bases; bases outside gene matches: 12. Germline V gives CDR1 DFQATT, CDR2 SNEGSKA (reference sequence). The CDR3 sequence is 16 residues long.

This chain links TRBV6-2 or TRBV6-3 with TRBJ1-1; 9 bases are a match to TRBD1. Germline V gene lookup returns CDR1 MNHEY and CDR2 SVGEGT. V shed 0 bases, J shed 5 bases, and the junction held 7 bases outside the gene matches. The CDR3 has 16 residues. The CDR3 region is CASSYSHRDRETEAFF. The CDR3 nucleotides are TGTGCCAGCAGTTACTCCCACCGGGACAGGGAAACTGAAGCTTTCTTT.

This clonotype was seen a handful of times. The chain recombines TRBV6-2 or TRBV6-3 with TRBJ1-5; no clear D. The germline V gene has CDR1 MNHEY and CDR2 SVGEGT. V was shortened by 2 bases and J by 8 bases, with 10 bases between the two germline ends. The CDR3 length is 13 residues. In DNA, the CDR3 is TGTGCCAGCAGTTACCCCCGGTGGGAGCCCCAGCATTTT. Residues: CASSYPRWEPQHF.

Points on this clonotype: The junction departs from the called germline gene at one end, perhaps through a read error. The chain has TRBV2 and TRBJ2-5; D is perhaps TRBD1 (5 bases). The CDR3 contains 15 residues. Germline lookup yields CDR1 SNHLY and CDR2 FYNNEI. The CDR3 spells CASSEARGPQETQYF. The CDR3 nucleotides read TGTGCCAGCAGCGAAGCAAGGGGCCCCCAAGAGACCCAGTACTTC.

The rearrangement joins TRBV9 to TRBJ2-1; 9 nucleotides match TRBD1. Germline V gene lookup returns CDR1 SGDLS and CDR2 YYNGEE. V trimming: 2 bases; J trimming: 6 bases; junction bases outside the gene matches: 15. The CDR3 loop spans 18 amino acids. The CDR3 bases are TGTGCCAGCAGCGTTCGGGAAACTACAGGGGGCATCGGCAATGAGCAGTTCTTC. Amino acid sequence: CASSVRETTGGIGNEQFF.

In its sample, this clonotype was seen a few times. Written as DNA, the CDR3 is TGCGCCAGCAGCCAAGAAGGTAATAGCGCCCCTTATTTT. It codes for CASSQEGNSAPYF. The rearrangement uses TRBV4-1 and TRBJ2-3; D is perhaps TRBD2 (5 bases). The germline V gene encodes CDR1 MGHRA and CDR2 YSYEKL. V was cut by 0 bases and J by 15 bases, with 16 bases left in between. The CDR3 is 13 residues long.

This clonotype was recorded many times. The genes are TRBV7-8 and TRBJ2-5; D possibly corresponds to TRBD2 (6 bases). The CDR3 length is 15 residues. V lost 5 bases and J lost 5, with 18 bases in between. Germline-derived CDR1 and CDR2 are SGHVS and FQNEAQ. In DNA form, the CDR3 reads TGTGCCAGCAGCCGGGATATTGGGGGGTTGGAGACCCAGTACTTC. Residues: CASSRDIGGLETQYF. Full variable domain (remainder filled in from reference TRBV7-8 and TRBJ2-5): GAGVSQSPRYKVAKRGQDVALRCDPISGHVSLFWYQQALGQGPEFLTYFQNEAQLDKSGLPSDRFFAERPEGSVSTLKIQRTQQEDSAVYLCASSRDIGGLETQYFGPGTRLLVL.

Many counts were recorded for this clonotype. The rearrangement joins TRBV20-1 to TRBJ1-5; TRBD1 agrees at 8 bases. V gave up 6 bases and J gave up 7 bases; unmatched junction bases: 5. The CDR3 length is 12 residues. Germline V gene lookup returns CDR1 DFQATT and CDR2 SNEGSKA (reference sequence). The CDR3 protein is CSAQQGEQPQHF. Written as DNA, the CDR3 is TGCAGTGCCCAACAGGGGGAACAGCCCCAGCATTTT.

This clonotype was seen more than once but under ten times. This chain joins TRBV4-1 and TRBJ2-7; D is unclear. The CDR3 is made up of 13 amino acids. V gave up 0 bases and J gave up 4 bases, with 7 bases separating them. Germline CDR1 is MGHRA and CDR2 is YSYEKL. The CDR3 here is CASSQEVDYEQYF. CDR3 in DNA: TGCGCCAGCAGCCAAGAGGTAGATTACGAGCAGTACTTC.

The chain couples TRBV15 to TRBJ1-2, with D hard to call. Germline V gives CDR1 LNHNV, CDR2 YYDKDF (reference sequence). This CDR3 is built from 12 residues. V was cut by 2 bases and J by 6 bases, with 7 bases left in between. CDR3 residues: CATSRYSDGYTF. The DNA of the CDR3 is TGTGCCACCAGCAGATACTCTGATGGCTACACCTTC.

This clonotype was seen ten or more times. CDR3 amino acids: CASSEARGGGTGGTEAFF. CDR3 DNA sequence: TGTGCCAGCAGTGAAGCGCGCGGCGGCGGAACAGGGGGGACTGAAGCTTTCTTT. This chain joins TRBV2 and TRBJ1-1, with 8 positions matching TRBD1. V shed 0 bases and J 5 bases; nucleotides not matched to a gene: 14. The CDR3 runs 18 residues. Germline CDR1 reads SNHLY; CDR2 reads FYNNEI.

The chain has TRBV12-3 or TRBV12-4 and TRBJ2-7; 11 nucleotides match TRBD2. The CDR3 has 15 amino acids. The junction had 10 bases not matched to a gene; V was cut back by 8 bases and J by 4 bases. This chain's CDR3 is CASGRKASGGYEQYF. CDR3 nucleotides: TGTGCCAGCGGCCGAAAGGCTAGCGGGGGGTACGAGCAGTACTTC.

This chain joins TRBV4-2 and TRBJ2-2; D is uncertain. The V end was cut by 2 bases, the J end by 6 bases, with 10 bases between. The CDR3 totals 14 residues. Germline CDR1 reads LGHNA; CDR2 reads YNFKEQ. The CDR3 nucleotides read TGTGCCAGCAGCCAAACCGGCCGGGCCGGGGAGCTGTTTTTT. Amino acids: CASSQTGRAGELFF.

CDR3 residues: CASSQVAGGSYNEQFF. CDR3 DNA: TGTGCCAGCAGCCAAGTAGCGGGGGGATCCTACAATGAGCAGTTCTTC. V and J are TRBV4-2 and TRBJ2-1; 10 bases are a match to TRBD2. The CDR3 runs 16 residues. After removal of 1 base from V and 1 base from J, the junction contained 1 base not matched to a gene. Germline CDR1 reads LGHNA; CDR2 reads YNFKEQ.

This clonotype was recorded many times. The CDR3 region has the DNA TGTGCCAGCAGCTCTTTTCCCGGGACAGCCTATGGCTACACCTTC. This codes for CASSSFPGTAYGYTF. The genes are TRBV6-4 and TRBJ1-2, with 7 bases that match TRBD1. V trimming: 6 bases; J trimming: 4 bases; junction bases outside the gene matches: 11. This CDR3 is built from 15 residues. Germline-derived CDR1 and CDR2 are MRHNA and SNTAGT.

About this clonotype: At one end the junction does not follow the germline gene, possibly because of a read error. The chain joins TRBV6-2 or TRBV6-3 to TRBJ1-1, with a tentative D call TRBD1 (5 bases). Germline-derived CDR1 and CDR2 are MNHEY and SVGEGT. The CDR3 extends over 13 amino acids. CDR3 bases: TGTGCCAGCAGTTACGGGGCGTACACTGAAGCTTACTTT. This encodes CASSYGAYTEAYF.